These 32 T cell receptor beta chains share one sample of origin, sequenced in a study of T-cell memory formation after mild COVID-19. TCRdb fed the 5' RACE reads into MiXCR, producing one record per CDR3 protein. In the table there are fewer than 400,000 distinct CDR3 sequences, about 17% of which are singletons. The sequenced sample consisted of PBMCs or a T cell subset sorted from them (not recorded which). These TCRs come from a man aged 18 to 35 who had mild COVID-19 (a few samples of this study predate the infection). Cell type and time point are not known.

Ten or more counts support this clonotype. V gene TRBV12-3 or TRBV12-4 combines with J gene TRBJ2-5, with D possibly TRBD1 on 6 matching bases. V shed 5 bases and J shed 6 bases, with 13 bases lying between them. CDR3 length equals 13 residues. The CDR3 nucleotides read TGTGCCAGCAGTATCGGACAGCGCCAGACCCAGTACTTC. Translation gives CASSIGQRQTQYF.

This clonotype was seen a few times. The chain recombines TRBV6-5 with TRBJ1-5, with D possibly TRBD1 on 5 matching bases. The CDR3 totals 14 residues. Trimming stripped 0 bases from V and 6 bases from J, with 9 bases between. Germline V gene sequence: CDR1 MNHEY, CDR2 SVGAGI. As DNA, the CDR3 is TGTGCCAGCAGTTACTCGCGGGGGGGTCAGCCCCAGCATTTT. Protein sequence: CASSYSRGGQPQHF.

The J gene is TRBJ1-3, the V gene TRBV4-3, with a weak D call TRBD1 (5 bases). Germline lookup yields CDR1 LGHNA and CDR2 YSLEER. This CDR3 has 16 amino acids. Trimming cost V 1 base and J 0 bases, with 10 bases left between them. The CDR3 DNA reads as TGCGCCAGCAGCCAAGGACAGCCTCGCTCTGGAAACACCATATATTTT. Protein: CASSQGQPRSGNTIYF.

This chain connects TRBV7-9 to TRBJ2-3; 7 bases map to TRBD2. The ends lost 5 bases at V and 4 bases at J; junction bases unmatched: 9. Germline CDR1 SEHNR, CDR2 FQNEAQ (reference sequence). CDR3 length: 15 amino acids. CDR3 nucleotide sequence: TGTGCCAGCAGCCTCCCACCGGGGGGTCCAGATACGCAGTATTTT. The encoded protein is CASSLPPGGPDTQYF.

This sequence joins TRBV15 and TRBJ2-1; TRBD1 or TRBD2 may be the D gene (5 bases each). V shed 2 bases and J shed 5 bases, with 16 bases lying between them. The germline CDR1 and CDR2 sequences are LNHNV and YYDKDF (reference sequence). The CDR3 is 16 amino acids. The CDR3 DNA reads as TGTGCCACCAGCAGAACTCGGGGCGGACAAAACAATGAGCAGTTCTTC. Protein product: CATSRTRGGQNNEQFF.

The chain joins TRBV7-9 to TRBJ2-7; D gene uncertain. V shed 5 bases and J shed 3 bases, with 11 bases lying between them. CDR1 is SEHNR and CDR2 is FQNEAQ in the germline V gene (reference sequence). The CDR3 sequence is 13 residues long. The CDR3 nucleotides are TGTGCCAGCAGCCGTCCCGGCAGCTACGAGCAGTACGTC. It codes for CASSRPGSYEQYV.

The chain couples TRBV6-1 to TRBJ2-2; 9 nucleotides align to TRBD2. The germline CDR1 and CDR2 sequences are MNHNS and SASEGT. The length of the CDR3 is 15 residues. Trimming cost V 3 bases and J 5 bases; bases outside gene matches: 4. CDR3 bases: TGTGCCAGCAGTGACCAGCTAGCGGGGACCGGGGAGCTGTTTTTT. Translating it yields CASSDQLAGTGELFF.

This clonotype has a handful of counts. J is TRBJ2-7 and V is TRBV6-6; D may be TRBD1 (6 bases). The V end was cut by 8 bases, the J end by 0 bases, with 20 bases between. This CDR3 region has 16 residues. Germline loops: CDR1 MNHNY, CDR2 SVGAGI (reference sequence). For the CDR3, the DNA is TGTGCCAGCTGCCGACCCACAGGGAGCTACTCCTACGAGCAGTACTTC. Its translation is CASCRPTGSYSYEQYF.

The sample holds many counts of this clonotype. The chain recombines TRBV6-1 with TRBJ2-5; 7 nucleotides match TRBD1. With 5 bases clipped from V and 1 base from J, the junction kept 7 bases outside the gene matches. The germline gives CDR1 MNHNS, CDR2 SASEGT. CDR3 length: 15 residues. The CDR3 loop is CASSLRAGGQETQYF. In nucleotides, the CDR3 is TGTGCCAGCAGTCTTAGGGCAGGGGGCCAAGAGACCCAGTACTTC.

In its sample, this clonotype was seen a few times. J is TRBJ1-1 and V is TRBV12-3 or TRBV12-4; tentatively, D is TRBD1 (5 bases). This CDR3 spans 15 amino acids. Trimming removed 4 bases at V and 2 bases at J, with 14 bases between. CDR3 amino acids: CASSSIWGSNTEAFF. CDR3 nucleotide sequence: TGTGCCAGCAGTTCGATTTGGGGCAGTAACACTGAAGCTTTCTTT.

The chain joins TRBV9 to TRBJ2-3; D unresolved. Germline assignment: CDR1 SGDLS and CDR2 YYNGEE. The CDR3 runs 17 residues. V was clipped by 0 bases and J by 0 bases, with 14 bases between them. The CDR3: CASSVVGQIRSTDTQYF. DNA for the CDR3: TGTGCCAGCAGCGTAGTAGGGCAGATTCGCAGCACAGATACGCAGTATTTT.

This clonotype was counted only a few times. The CDR3 DNA is TGTGCCAGCAGGGACCTAGGGTCTGAGCAGTTCTTC. As protein: CASRDLGSEQFF. V gene TRBV11-2 combines with J gene TRBJ2-1, with D unclear. CDR3 length equals 12 residues. Trimming cost V 6 bases and J 9 bases, with 12 bases left between them. CDR1 and CDR2 from the germline V gene are SGHAT and FQNNGV.

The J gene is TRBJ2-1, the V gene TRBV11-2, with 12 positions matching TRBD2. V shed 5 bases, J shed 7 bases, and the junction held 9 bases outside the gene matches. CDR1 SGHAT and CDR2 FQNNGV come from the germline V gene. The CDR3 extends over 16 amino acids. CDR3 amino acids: CASSHATSGGRNEQFF. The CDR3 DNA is TGTGCCAGCAGCCACGCGACTAGCGGGGGACGGAATGAGCAGTTCTTC.

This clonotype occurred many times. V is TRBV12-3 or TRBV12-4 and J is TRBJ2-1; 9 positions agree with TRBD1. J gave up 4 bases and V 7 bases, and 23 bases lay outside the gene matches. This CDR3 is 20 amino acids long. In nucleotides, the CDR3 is TGTGCCAGCACCATCTCTCCGGGACAGGGAGATGGTTACGCATACAATGAGCAGTTCTTC. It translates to CASTISPGQGDGYAYNEQFF.

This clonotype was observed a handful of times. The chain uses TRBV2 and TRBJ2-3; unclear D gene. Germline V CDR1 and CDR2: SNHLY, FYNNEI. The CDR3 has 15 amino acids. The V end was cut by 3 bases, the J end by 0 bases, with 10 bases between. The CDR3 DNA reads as TGTGCCAGCAGTGATTGGGTTTCTAGCACAGATACGCAGTATTTT. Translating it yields CASSDWVSSTDTQYF.

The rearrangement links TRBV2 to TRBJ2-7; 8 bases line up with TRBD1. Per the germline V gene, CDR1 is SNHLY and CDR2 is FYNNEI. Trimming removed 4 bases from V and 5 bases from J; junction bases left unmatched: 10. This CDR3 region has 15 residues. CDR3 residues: CASSAADRGEHEQYF. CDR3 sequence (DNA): TGTGCCAGCAGTGCGGCCGACAGGGGAGAACACGAGCAGTACTTC.

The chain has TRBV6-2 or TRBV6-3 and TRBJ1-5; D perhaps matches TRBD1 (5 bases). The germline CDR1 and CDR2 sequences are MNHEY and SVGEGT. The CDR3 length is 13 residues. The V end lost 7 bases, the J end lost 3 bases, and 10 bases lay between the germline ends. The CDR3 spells CASTMTDNQPQHF. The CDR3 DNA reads TGTGCCAGCACCATGACAGACAATCAGCCCCAGCATTTT.

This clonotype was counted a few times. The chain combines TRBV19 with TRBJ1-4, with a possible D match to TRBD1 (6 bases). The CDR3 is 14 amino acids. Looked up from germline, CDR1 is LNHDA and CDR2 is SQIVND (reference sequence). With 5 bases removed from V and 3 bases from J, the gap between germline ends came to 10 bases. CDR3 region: CASSPGAANEKLFF. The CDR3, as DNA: TGTGCCAGTAGTCCGGGGGCAGCTAATGAAAAACTGTTTTTT.

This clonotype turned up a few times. Here the CDR3 reads CASSQEDGGAYNEQFF. The CDR3 DNA is TGCGCCAGCAGCCAAGAGGACGGGGGCGCGTACAATGAGCAGTTCTTC. The chain joins TRBV4-3 to TRBJ2-1; D may correspond to TRBD1 or TRBD2 (6 bases each). There are 16 residues in the CDR3. CDR1 is LGHNA and CDR2 is YSLEER in the germline V gene. Between the trimmed V and J ends, which lost 0 bases and 4 bases, there was a span of 13 bases.

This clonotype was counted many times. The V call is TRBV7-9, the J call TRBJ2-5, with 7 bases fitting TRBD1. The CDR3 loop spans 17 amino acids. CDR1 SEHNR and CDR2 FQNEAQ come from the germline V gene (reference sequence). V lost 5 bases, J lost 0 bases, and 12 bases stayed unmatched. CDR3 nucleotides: TGTGCCAGCAGCACCCCCATCCAGACAGGGTACCAAGAGACCCAGTACTTC. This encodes CASSTPIQTGYQETQYF.

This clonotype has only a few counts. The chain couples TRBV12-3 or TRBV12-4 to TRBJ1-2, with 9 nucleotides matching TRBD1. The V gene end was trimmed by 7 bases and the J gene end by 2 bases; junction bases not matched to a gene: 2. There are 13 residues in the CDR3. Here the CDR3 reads CASTDRGNYGYTF. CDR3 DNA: TGTGCCAGCACGGACAGGGGAAACTATGGCTACACCTTC.

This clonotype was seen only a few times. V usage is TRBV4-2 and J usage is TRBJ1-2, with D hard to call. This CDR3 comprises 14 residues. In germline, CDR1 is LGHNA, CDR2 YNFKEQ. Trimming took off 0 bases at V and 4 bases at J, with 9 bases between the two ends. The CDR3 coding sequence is TGTGCCAGCAGCCAAGAGGTCCAGATCTATGGCTACACCTTC. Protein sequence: CASSQEVQIYGYTF.

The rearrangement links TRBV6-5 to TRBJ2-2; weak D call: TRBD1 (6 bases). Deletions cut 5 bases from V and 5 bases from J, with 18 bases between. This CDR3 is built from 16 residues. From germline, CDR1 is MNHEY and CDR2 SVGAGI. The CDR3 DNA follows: TGTGCCAGCAGTCCCCTCTGGGGGCGGTGGACCGGGGAGCTGTTTTTT. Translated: CASSPLWGRWTGELFF.

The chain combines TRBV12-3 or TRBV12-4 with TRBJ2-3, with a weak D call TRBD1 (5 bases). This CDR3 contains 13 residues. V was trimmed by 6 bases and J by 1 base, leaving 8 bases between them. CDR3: CASRPTGTDTQYF. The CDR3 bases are TGTGCCAGCAGGCCGACAGGCACAGATACGCAGTATTTT.

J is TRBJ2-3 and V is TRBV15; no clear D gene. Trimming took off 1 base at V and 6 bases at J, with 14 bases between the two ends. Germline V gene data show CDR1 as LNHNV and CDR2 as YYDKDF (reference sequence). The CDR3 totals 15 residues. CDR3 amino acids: CATSRGADAADTQYF. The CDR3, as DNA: TGTGCCACCAGCAGAGGGGCGGACGCGGCGGATACGCAGTATTTT.

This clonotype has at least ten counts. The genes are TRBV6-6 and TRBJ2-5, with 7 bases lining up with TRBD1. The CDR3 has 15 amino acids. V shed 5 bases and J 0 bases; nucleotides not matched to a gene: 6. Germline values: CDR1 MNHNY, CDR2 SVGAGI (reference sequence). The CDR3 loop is CASSDRDRYQETQYF. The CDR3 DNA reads TGTGCCAGCAGTGACCGGGACAGATACCAAGAGACCCAGTACTTC.

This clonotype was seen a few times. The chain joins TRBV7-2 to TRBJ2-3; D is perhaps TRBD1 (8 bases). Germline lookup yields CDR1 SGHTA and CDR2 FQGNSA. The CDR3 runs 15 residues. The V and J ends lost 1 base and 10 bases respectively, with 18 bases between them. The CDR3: CASSLGNRGGKAQYF. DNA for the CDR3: TGTGCCAGCAGCTTAGGAAACAGGGGGGGAAAGGCGCAGTATTTT. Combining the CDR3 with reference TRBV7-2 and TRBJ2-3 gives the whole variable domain GAGVSQSPSNKVTEKGKDVELRCDPISGHTALYWYRQSLGQGLEFLIYFQGNSAPDKSGLPSDRFSAERTGGSVSTLTIQRTQQEDSAVYLCASSLGNRGGKAQYFGPGTRLTVL.

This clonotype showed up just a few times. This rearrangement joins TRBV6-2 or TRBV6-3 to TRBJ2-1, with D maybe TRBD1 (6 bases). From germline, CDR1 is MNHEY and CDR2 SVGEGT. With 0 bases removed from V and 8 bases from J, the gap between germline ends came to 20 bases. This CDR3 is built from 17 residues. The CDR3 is CASSYSIVRGGWDEQFF. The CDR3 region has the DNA TGTGCCAGCAGTTACTCGATCGTACGAGGGGGATGGGATGAGCAGTTCTTC.

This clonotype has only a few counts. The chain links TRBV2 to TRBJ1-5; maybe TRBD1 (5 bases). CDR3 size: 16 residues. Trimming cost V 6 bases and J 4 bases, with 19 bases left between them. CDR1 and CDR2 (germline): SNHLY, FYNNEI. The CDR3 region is CASSTGRGRLNQPQHF. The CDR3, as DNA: TGTGCCAGCAGCACAGGTCGCGGCAGGCTTAATCAGCCCCAGCATTTT.

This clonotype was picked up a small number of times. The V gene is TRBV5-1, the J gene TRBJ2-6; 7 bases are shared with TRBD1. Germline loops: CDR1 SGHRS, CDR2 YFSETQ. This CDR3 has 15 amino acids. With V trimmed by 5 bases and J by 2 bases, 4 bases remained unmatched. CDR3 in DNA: TGCGCCAGCAGTTGGACAGGCCCTGGGGCCAACGTCCTGACTTTC. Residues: CASSWTGPGANVLTF.

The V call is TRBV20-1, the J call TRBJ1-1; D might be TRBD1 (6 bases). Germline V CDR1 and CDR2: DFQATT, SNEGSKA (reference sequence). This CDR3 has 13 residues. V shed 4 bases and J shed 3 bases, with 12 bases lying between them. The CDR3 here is CSATRGRHTEAFF. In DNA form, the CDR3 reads TGCAGTGCTACCAGGGGCCGACACACTGAAGCTTTCTTT.

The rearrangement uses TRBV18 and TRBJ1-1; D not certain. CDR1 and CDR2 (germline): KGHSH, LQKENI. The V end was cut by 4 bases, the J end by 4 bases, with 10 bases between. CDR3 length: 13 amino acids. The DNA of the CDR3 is TGTGCCAGCTCACAGGGCGACGGCACTGAAGCTTTCTTT. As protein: CASSQGDGTEAFF.